Reported below is one T cell receptor beta chain. No antigen is known for it. This CDR3 contains 13 residues. Germline V gene data show CDR1 as DFQATT and CDR2 as SNEGSKA (reference sequence). With V trimmed by 5 bases and J by 2 bases, 2 bases remained unmatched. This sample is part of a study of regulatory T cells in long-lasting Graves disease. Study-wide results and caveats: Persistent Graves' cases showed lower TCR diversity than newly diagnosed cases.

Time point of the sample: persistent/refractory GD, antithyroid drugs over 5 years with positive TRAb. PBMC-derived RNA was used for the TCR library. According to the study, TCR beta libraries were built with iRepertoire HTBI primers and CDR3-region Arm-PCR. Source study methods: In the combined samples, 62 TRBV and some 15 TRBJ segments were identified. TCRdb re-called the multiplex PCR reads with MiXCR, one entry per CDR3 protein. The V and J calls here are based on TCRdb, not the publication. Here the sample spans hundreds of thousands of distinct CDR3 sequences, roughly 23% being singletons. The sequence was obtained from a female donor with Graves disease. Sequenced here: peripheral blood mononuclear cells (PBMCs), sampled when the disease was refractory, from a patient treated with antithyroid drugs. This rearrangement joins TRBV20-1 to TRBJ1-3; 8 bases are a match to TRBD1. The chain's CDR3 is CSAWTGPGNTIYF. The CDR3 coding sequence is TGCAGTGCTTGGACAGGGCCTGGAAACACCATATATTTT.